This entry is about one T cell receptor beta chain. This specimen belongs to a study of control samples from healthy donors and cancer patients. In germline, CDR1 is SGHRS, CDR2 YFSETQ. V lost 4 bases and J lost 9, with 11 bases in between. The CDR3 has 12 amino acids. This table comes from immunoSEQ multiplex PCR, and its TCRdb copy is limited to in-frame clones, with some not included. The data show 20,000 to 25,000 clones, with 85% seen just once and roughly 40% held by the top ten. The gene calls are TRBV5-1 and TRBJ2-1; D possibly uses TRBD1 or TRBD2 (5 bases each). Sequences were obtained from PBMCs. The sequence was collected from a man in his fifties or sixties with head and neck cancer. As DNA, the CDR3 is TGCGCCAGCAGCCCAGAGGGGAGTGAGCAGTTCTTC. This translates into CASSPEGSEQFF.